This T cell receptor beta chain was recorded in a study of T cell responses to AZD1222 COVID-19 vaccine. Findings and caveats of the study: With dominance at 160-218 and 743-854, vaccine-associated CD4 TCRs spanned spike. Donors were chiefly white British, with a greater number of females, and clonal diversity was perhaps underestimated. Receipt of two AZD1222 doses was followed by a rise in Spike-specific TCR breadth and depth. Of the AZD1222 recipients, only 5 or 6 were seropositive at baseline.

Sequencing was performed with immunoSEQ multiplex PCR; in TCRdb, only in-frame clones are kept and a portion is missing. The sample consists of about 130,000 clones, about nine tenths of them appearing once. Germline CDR1 SGDLS, CDR2 YYNGEE. Losses at the gene ends were 4 bases for V and 7 bases for J; bases not matched to a gene: 8. The CDR3 totals 15 residues. Notes on this clone: The antigen is not known.

The chain uses TRBV9 and TRBJ2-2; 9 positions agree with TRBD1. The receptor was isolated from an adult in good health. Specimen: peripheral blood, collected on day 0 of AZD1222 vaccination. The CDR3 spells CASSPQGASGGELFF. The CDR3 coding sequence is TGTGCCAGCAGCCCACAGGGGGCTAGTGGCGGGGAGCTGTTTTTT.